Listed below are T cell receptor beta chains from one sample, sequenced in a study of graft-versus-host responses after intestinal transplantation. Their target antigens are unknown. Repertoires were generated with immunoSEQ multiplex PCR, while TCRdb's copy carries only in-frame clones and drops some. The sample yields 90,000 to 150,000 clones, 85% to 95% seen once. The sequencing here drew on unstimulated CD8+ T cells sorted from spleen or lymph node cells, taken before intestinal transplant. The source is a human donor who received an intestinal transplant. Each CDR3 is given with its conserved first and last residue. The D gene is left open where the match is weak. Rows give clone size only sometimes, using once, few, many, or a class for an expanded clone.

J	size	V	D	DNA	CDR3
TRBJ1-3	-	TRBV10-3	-	TGTGCCACCGTCGCCGCGCACACCATATATTTT	CATVAAHTIYF
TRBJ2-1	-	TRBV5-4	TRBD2	TGTGCCAGCACCCCGGGACTAGCGGGAGATAATGAGCAGTTCTTC	CASTPGLAGDNEQFF
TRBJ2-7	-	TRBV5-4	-	TGTGCCAGCAGCTTGGCCTCCTACGAGCAGTACTTC	CASSLASYEQYF
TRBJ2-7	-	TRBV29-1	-	TGCAGCGTTGAAGTTCCCGGGATGAACTACGAGCAGTACTTC	CSVEVPGMNYEQYF
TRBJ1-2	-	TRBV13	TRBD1	TGTGCCAGCAGCTCCTGGACAGGCAATTATGGCTACACCTTC	CASSSWTGNYGYTF
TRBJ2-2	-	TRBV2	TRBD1	TGTGCCAGCAGTGAAGGGACAGGGGCCGGGGAGCTGTTTTTT	CASSEGTGAGELFF
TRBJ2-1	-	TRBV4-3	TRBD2	TGCGCCAGCAGCCAAGAAGCGGGAGGGCCTGGGGATGAGCAGTTCTTC	CASSQEAGGPGDEQFF
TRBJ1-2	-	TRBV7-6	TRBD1	TGTGCCAGCAGCTTAGGACAGGGGGCCTATGGCTACACCTTC	CASSLGQGAYGYTF
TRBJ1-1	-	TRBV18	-	TGTGCCAGCTCACCACTGGGATTGACAGAGAACACTGAAGCTTTCTTT	CASSPLGLTENTEAFF
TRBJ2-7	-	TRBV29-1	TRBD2	TGCAGCGTTGACACGACTAGCGGGAGGTCTATTTACGAGCAGTACTTC	CSVDTTSGRSIYEQYF
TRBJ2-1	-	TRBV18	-	TGTGCCAGCTCCTACAATGAGCAGTTCTTC	CASSYNEQFF
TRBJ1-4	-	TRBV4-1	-	TGCGCCAGCAGCCAAATCCAGGGTGGAGGCGAAAAACTGTTTTTT	CASSQIQGGGEKLFF
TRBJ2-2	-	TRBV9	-	TGTGCCAGCAGCGCCACATCGAACACCGGGGAGCTGTTTTTT	CASSATSNTGELFF
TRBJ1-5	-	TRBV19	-	TGTGCCAGTAGTGTAGACGGTAGCAATCAGCCCCAGCATTTT	CASSVDGSNQPQHF
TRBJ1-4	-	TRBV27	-	TGTGCCAGCAGTACACCCGGGGGACCGGCTCCCTCAACTAATGAAAAACTGTTTTTT	CASSTPGGPAPSTNEKLFF
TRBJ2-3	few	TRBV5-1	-	TGCGCCAGCAGCCACCCCGAAAGCGGACTCACTGATGCGCAGTATTTT	CASSHPESGLTDAQYF
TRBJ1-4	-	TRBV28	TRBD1	TGTGCCAGCAGTTTACCAGGGGGCGCGGAAAAACTGTTTTTT	CASSLPGGAEKLFF
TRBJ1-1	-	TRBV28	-	TGTGCCAGCAATTGGGGAGGTCAAGCTTTCTTT	CASNWGGQAFF
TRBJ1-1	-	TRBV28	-	TGTGCCAGCAGTAATCCCGGACCGAACACTGAAGCTTTCTTT	CASSNPGPNTEAFF
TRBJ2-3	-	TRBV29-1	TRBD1	TGCAGCGTTGTTGGGACAGGGACTAGCACAGATACGCAGTATTTT	CSVVGTGTSTDTQYF
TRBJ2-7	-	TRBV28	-	TGTGCCAGCAGTTCCTCCTCTAGCAACGAGCAGTACTTC	CASSSSSSNEQYF
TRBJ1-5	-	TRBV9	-	TGTGCCAGCAGCGCGAACGGACAGTCCTCACCCCAGCATTTT	CASSANGQSSPQHF
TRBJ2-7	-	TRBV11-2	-	TGTGCCAGCAGCGGGGGGACTCAACGCTATAACGAGCAGTACTTC	CASSGGTQRYNEQYF
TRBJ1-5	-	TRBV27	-	TGTGCCAGCAGTGCAACAGGGTATAGCAATCAGCCCCAGCATTTT	CASSATGYSNQPQHF
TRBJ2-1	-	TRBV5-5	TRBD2	TGTGCCAGCAGCTGCTGTGGGAGGGCCTTTGGGGATGAGCAGTTCTTC	CASSCCGRAFGDEQFF
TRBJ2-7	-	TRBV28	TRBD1	TGTGCCAGCAGCCGCAGTACAGGGGGCTCCTACGAGCAGTACTTC	CASSRSTGGSYEQYF
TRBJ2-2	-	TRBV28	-	TGTGCCAGCAGTTTAACAGTCCTCAGACAGAACACCGGGGAGCTGTTTTTT	CASSLTVLRQNTGELFF
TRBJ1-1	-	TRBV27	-	TGTGCCAGCAGTTTTCAGGACCCAAACACTGAAGCTTTCTTT	CASSFQDPNTEAFF
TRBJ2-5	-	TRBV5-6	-	TGTGCCAGCAGCTTGGGGGACTTTAAAGAGACCCAGTACTTC	CASSLGDFKETQYF
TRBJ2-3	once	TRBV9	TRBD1	TGTGCCAGCAGACCGGGACAGGGAACAGATACGCAGTATTTT	CASRPGQGTDTQYF
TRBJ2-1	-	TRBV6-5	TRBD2	TGTGCCAGCAGTTCAGTAGCGGGGCTCTACAATGAGCAGTTCTTC	CASSSVAGLYNEQFF
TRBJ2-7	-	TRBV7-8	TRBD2	TGTGCCAGCAGCCCCCAAGGCGGGGGCTACGAGCAGTACTTC	CASSPQGGGYEQYF
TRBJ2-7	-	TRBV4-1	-	TGCGCCAGCAGCCAGGCAGGTGGAAGCTCCTACGAGCAGTACTTC	CASSQAGGSSYEQYF
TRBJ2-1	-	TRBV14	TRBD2	TGTGCCAGCAGCCAAGTCCTAGCGGGATGGAATGAGCAGTTCTTC	CASSQVLAGWNEQFF
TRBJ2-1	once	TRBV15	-	TGTGCCACCAGCGTTCCTTACAATGAGCAGTTCTTC	CATSVPYNEQFF
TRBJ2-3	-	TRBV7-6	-	TGTGCCAGCAGCTTAGTACACAGTACAGATACGCAGTATTTT	CASSLVHSTDTQYF
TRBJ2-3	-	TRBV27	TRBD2	TGTGCCAGCAGTCCGAGACTAGCGGGAGAGGATACGCAGTATTTT	CASSPRLAGEDTQYF
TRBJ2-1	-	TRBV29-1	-	TGCAGCGTTGCCGACGGCAGCTCCTACAATGAGCAGTTCTTC	CSVADGSSYNEQFF
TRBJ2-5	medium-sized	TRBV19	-	TGTGCCAGTAGTATTCGGGGGCCTCAAGAGACCCAGTACTTC	CASSIRGPQETQYF
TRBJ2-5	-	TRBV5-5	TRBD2	TGTGCCAGCAGCTCCTTAGGTCGTGGCGGGAGGGCGACCCAGTACTTC	CASSSLGRGGRATQYF